Each of the 25 T cell receptor beta chains below was sequenced from the same sample in a study of blood T cell repertoires in COVID-19. TCRdb's table, derived via immunoSEQ multiplex PCR, lists solely in-frame clones and lacks some. The repertoire includes more than 100,000 clones, approximately 85% of them detected once, and approximately 10% sits in the top ten. Source material: peripheral blood. All receptors come from a man older than 75 with acute or convalescent COVID-19.

The chain links TRBV25-1 to TRBJ1-6; 7 nucleotides align to TRBD1. In germline, CDR1 is MGHDK, CDR2 SYGVNS. Germline trimming cut 1 base from V and 5 bases from J; bases unmatched to any gene: 2. The CDR3 sequence is 15 residues long. The CDR3 sequence is CASSEFQGDNSPLHF. The CDR3 nucleotides are TGTGCCAGCAGTGAATTCCAGGGGGATAATTCACCCCTCCACTTT. Combining the CDR3 with reference TRBV25-1 and TRBJ1-6 gives the whole variable domain EADIYQTPRYLVIGTGKKITLECSQTMGHDKMYWYQQDPGMELHLIHYSYGVNSTEKGDLSSESTVSRIRTEHFPLTLESARPSHTSQYLCASSEFQGDNSPLHFGNGTRLTVT.

The chain joins TRBV7-9 to TRBJ2-3, with D tentatively TRBD2 (5 bases). The V end lost 7 bases, the J end lost 4 bases, and 18 bases lay between the germline ends. This CDR3 comprises 15 residues. Germline-derived CDR1 and CDR2 are SEHNR and FQNEAQ (reference sequence). CDR3 amino acids: CASNKGVDFADTQYF. Here the CDR3 DNA reads TGTGCCAGCAACAAGGGAGTGGATTTCGCAGATACGCAGTATTTT.

This chain links TRBV6-5 with TRBJ1-1, with 8 bases matching TRBD1. Trimming cost V 6 bases and J 6 bases; bases outside gene matches: 6. This CDR3 has 13 amino acids. CDR1 and CDR2 (germline): MNHEY, SVGAGI. The DNA for the CDR3 is TGTGCCAGCAGCCTCACAGGGGGGGCTGAAGCTTTCTTT. This encodes CASSLTGGAEAFF.

V usage is TRBV7-2 and J usage is TRBJ2-3, with TRBD2 matching 9 bases. V trimming: 5 bases; J trimming: 5 bases; junction bases outside the gene matches: 8. CDR3 size: 15 residues. Germline loops: CDR1 SGHTA, CDR2 FQGNSA. The CDR3 DNA reads TGTGCCAGCAGCGGTCCTCTAGCGGGGAGAGATACGCAGTATTTT. Residues: CASSGPLAGRDTQYF.

The chain uses TRBV24-1 and TRBJ2-5; 8 bases line up with TRBD1. Germline lookup yields CDR1 KGHDR and CDR2 SFDVKD. This CDR3 is built from 16 residues. After removal of 4 bases from V and 5 bases from J, the junction contained 11 bases not matched to a gene. The CDR3 is CATSDPGTGLGETQYF. The CDR3 DNA reads as TGTGCCACCAGTGACCCGGGGACAGGCCTTGGGGAGACCCAGTACTTC.

The rearrangement uses TRBV3-1 (or the pseudogene TRBV3-2) and TRBJ2-7, with 7 bases fitting TRBD2. The CDR3 is 14 amino acids. Germline CDR1 is LGHDT and CDR2 is YNNKEL (reference sequence). After removal of 8 bases from V and 0 bases from J, the junction contained 7 bases not matched to a gene. The CDR3: CASLRLAGSYEQYF. The DNA of the CDR3 is TGTGCCAGCCTACGACTAGCAGGCTCCTACGAGCAGTACTTC.

This rearrangement joins TRBV5-1 to TRBJ1-1; 11 positions match TRBD1. Germline assignment: CDR1 SGHRS and CDR2 YFSETQ. CDR3 size: 14 residues. V was pared by 3 bases and J by 5 bases, with 3 bases of the junction left unmatched. The CDR3 bases are TGCGCCAGCAGCTGGGGGACAGGGGGAACTGAAGCTTTCTTT. This encodes CASSWGTGGTEAFF. Full variable domain (remainder filled in from reference TRBV5-1 and TRBJ1-1): KAGVTQTPRYLIKTRGQQVTLSCSPISGHRSVSWYQQTPGQGLQFLFEYFSETQRNKGNFPGRFSGRQFSNSRSEMNVSTLELGDSALYLCASSWGTGGTEAFFGQGTRLTVV.

The V call is TRBV6-2 or TRBV6-3, the J call TRBJ2-5; 9 bases line up with TRBD1. V trimming: 2 bases; J trimming: 5 bases; junction bases outside the gene matches: 9. The CDR3 totals 16 residues. Germline lookup yields CDR1 MNHEY and CDR2 SVGEGT. CDR3 residues: CASSYGTGIPRETQYF. CDR3 nucleotide sequence: TGTGCCAGCAGTTACGGGACAGGGATCCCCAGGGAGACCCAGTACTTC.

The gene calls are TRBV6-5 and TRBJ2-3; D unclear. Germline CDR1 and CDR2: MNHEY and SVGAGI. The CDR3 runs to 12 residues. Trimming removed 6 bases from V and 4 bases from J, with 8 bases in between. The CDR3 loop is CASSASSDTQYF. Written as DNA, the CDR3 is TGTGCCAGCAGCGCGTCATCAGATACGCAGTATTTT.

The chain links TRBV19 to TRBJ1-5; D perhaps matches TRBD1 (6 bases). CDR1 LNHDA and CDR2 SQIVND come from the germline V gene (reference sequence). The CDR3 runs 15 residues. Trimming pared 5 bases from V and 1 base from J, leaving 12 bases between. The CDR3 DNA reads TGTGCCAGTAGTGTTCATCAGGGGAGCAATCAGCCCCAGCATTTT. It yields the protein CASSVHQGSNQPQHF.

This chain joins TRBV19 and TRBJ1-1; D is possibly TRBD1 (5 bases). The CDR3 runs to 15 residues. V lost 4 bases, J lost 2 bases, and 14 bases lay in between. Looked up from germline, CDR1 is LNHDA and CDR2 is SQIVND (reference sequence). The CDR3 region is CASSNPLTDNTEAFF. The CDR3 nucleotides are TGTGCCAGTAGTAACCCCTTGACAGATAACACTGAAGCTTTCTTT.

CDR3 sequence (DNA): TGTGCCAGCAGCCTCCAGGGGGGCTCCTACAATGAGCAGTTCTTC. Residues: CASSLQGGSYNEQFF. The chain couples TRBV5-4 to TRBJ2-1; D possibly corresponds to TRBD1 (7 bases). The V end lost 4 bases, the J end lost 0 bases, and 11 bases lay between the germline ends. The CDR3 extends over 15 amino acids. Germline values: CDR1 SGHNT, CDR2 YYREEE (reference sequence).

This chain connects TRBV10-2 to TRBJ2-1; TRBD2 is a possible D gene (7 bases). CDR3 length: 16 amino acids. V lost 3 bases, J lost 8 bases, and 20 bases lay in between. The germline V gene has CDR1 WSHSY and CDR2 SAAADI. CDR3 protein: CASSDALWGGHHEQFF. CDR3 nucleotides: TGCGCCAGCAGTGATGCCCTTTGGGGGGGGCATCATGAGCAGTTCTTC.

The V and J genes are TRBV5-1 and TRBJ2-1; TRBD2 agrees at 7 bases. The CDR3 is 15 residues long. With V trimmed by 0 bases and J by 4 bases, 4 bases remained unmatched. Germline CDR1 SGHRS, CDR2 YFSETQ. The CDR3 region is CASSLVSGLYNEQFF. DNA for the CDR3: TGCGCCAGCAGCTTGGTTAGCGGGCTGTACAATGAGCAGTTCTTC.

The chain employs TRBV10-1 and TRBJ2-1; D perhaps matches TRBD2 (6 bases). CDR3 size: 19 residues. Germline V gene data show CDR1 as WNHNN and CDR2 as SYGVQD (reference sequence). Trimming removed 6 bases at V and 3 bases at J, with 27 bases between. CDR3 coding DNA: TGCGCCAGCAGCACCACAGAAAAGGTAGCGAGCGGGCACTACAATGAGCAGTTCTTC. It specifies CASSTTEKVASGHYNEQFF.

The gene calls are TRBV19 and TRBJ2-7; a weak D match, TRBD2 (7 bases). Germline values: CDR1 LNHDA, CDR2 SQIVND (reference sequence). V lost 5 bases and J lost 6, with 20 bases in between. The CDR3 covers 15 residues. The CDR3 loop reads CASSPREGGPGEQYF. As DNA, the CDR3 is TGTGCCAGTAGTCCCCGCGAGGGGGGGCCTGGCGAGCAGTACTTC.

A single count supports this clone. V and J are TRBV6-5 and TRBJ2-3; tentative D call: TRBD2 (6 bases). The CDR3 contains 12 residues. The V end was cut by 2 bases, the J end by 7 bases, with 7 bases between. Germline V CDR1 and CDR2: MNHEY, SVGAGI. CDR3 DNA sequence: TGTGCCAGCAGTTACCGGGGGAATACGCAGTATTTT. Its translation: CASSYRGNTQYF.

This sequence joins TRBV18 and TRBJ1-2; D possibly corresponds to TRBD1 (6 bases). V lost 1 base, J lost 0 bases, and 15 bases lay in between. The CDR3 runs 17 residues. Germline values: CDR1 KGHSH, CDR2 LQKENI. CDR3 coding DNA: TGTGCCAGCTCACCACTTAAGGGGGATACTTCTAACTATGGCTACACCTTC. The encoded protein is CASSPLKGDTSNYGYTF.

The CDR3 loop is CASSLSSGYGYTF. The CDR3 nucleotides are TGTGCCAGCAGCTTGAGTTCAGGGTATGGCTACACCTTC. The chain uses TRBV11-2 and TRBJ1-2; D is perhaps TRBD1 (5 bases). The V and J ends lost 3 bases and 5 bases respectively, with 10 bases between them. The CDR3 totals 13 residues. The germline CDR1 and CDR2 sequences are SGHAT and FQNNGV.

The J gene is TRBJ1-6, the V gene TRBV27, with D possibly matching TRBD1 (6 bases). Germline V gene sequence: CDR1 MNHEY, CDR2 SMNVEV (reference sequence). This CDR3 region has 15 residues. V lost 7 bases, J lost 0 bases, and 10 bases lay in between. The CDR3 DNA follows: TGTGCCAGCACCCCAGGGGTCTCCTATAATTCACCCCTCCACTTT. Protein product: CASTPGVSYNSPLHF.

This chain joins TRBV6-5 and TRBJ2-7; 10 nucleotides line up with TRBD2. From germline, CDR1 is MNHEY and CDR2 SVGAGI. The V and J ends lost 5 bases and 3 bases, in that order; junction bases with no gene match: 4. The CDR3 has 14 residues. This chain's CDR3 is CASSISGRIYEQYF. In DNA, the CDR3 is TGTGCCAGCAGTATTAGCGGGAGGATCTACGAGCAGTACTTC.

The chain joins TRBV18 to TRBJ1-2; 7 nucleotides line up with TRBD1. Germline V gene sequence: CDR1 KGHSH, CDR2 LQKENI. Losses at the gene ends were 3 bases for V and 8 bases for J; bases not matched to a gene: 9. The CDR3 consists of 14 residues. CDR3 protein: CASSPFGNRGGYTF. The DNA for the CDR3 is TGTGCCAGCTCACCTTTCGGTAACAGGGGCGGCTACACCTTC. The full variable domain, its missing parts supplied by reference TRBV18 and TRBJ1-2, is NAGVMQNPRHLVRRRGQEARLRCSPMKGHSHVYWYRQLPEEGLKFMVYLQKENIIDESGMPKERFSAEFPKEGPSILRIQQVVRGDSAAYFCASSPFGNRGGYTFGSGTRLTVV.

The CDR3 spells CASSLSRLAGAHEQFF. The CDR3 DNA reads as TGTGCCAGCAGCTTAAGTAGGCTAGCGGGGGCCCATGAGCAGTTCTTC. The gene calls are TRBV13 and TRBJ2-1, with TRBD2 identical over 10 bases. Germline loops: CDR1 PRHDT, CDR2 FYEKMQ (reference sequence). V trimming: 2 bases; J trimming: 8 bases; junction bases outside the gene matches: 9. The CDR3 length is 16 residues.

This chain links TRBV7-2 with TRBJ2-5; no firm D call. Trimming removed 5 bases from V and 7 bases from J, with 11 bases in between. Germline CDR1 SGHTA, CDR2 FQGNSA. The CDR3 spans 12 residues. CDR3 nucleotide sequence: TGTGCCAGCAGCCCGCCGCTAGGGACCCAGTACTTC. It codes for CASSPPLGTQYF.

This sequence joins TRBV10-3 and TRBJ2-7; 10 nucleotides line up with TRBD1. CDR3 length: 15 amino acids. The germline gives CDR1 ENHRY, CDR2 SYGVKD. V shed 5 bases and J 0 bases; nucleotides not matched to a gene: 4. The CDR3 spells CAISQDRGNSYEQYF. The CDR3 bases are TGTGCCATCAGTCAGGACAGGGGGAACTCCTACGAGCAGTACTTC.